Listed below are T cell receptor beta chains from one sample, sequenced in a study of regulatory T cells in long-lasting Graves disease. Via MiXCR, TCRdb re-called the multiplex PCR reads, giving one row per CDR3 protein. Of 400,000 to 450,000 distinct CDR3 sequences in the sample, 16% were seen once. These data are also associated with another study on T cells in Graves' hyperthyroidism and ophthalmopathy.

The material was peripheral blood mononuclear cells (PBMCs), obtained at new diagnosis, from a patient treated with antithyroid drugs. The origin of the receptors is a woman aged 25 to 45 with Graves disease. CDR3s include the opening cysteine and the closing phenylalanine or tryptophan. Fields, in order: CDR3 protein, CDR3 DNA, J gene, clone size, CDR3 length, V gene, D gene. A D gene is named only where the DNA matches it firmly. Some rows mark clone size as missing; the rest say once, few, many or name a class of expanded clone.

CDR3: CASIIQGAAGNTIYF
DNA: TGTGCCAGCATCATACAGGGGGCCGCTGGAAACACCATATATTTT
J: TRBJ1-3
size: few
length: 15
V: TRBV6-1
D: TRBD1

CDR3: CASSSNRPFGWSEQFF
DNA: TGTGCCAGCAGTTCAAACAGGCCTTTTGGGTGGAGTGAGCAGTTCTTC
J: TRBJ2-1
size: few
length: 16
V: TRBV12-3/TRBV12-4
D: .

CDR3: CASSQGGGSTAGELFF
DNA: TGTGCCAGCAGCCAAGGGGGCGGGAGTACGGCCGGGGAGCTGTTTTTT
J: TRBJ2-2
size: many
length: 16
V: TRBV3-1
D: TRBD2

CDR3: CASSLERVPNYGYTF
DNA: TGTGCCAGCAGCTTAGAGAGGGTGCCTAACTATGGCTACACCTTC
J: TRBJ1-2
size: few
length: 15
V: TRBV7-8
D: .

CDR3: CASRSDRGGSRTDTRYF
DNA: TGTGCCAGTAGATCTGATCGGGGCGGGAGCCGGACAGATACGCGGTATTTT
J: TRBJ2-3
size: few
length: 17
V: TRBV19
D: .

CDR3: CSARDKRGLENEQFF
DNA: TGCAGTGCTAGAGATAAGCGGGGGCTCGAGAATGAGCAGTTCTTC
J: TRBJ2-1
size: many
length: 15
V: TRBV20-1
D: TRBD2

CDR3: CASSLPGGLNYGYTF
DNA: TGTGCCAGCAGTTTACCGGGGGGACTTAACTATGGCTACACCTTC
J: TRBJ1-2
size: few
length: 15
V: TRBV28
D: .

CDR3: CASSINELQFF
DNA: TGTGCCAGTAGTATAAACGAATTGCAGTTCTTC
J: TRBJ2-1
size: .
length: 11
V: TRBV19
D: .

CDR3: CASSRGPEFYEQYF
DNA: TGTGCCAGCAGTAGAGGACCCGAATTCTACGAGCAGTACTTC
J: TRBJ2-7
size: many
length: 14
V: TRBV27
D: .

CDR3: CASSQSTGQLQEAFF
DNA: TGTGCCAGCTCACAATCGACAGGGCAGTTGCAGGAAGCTTTCTTT
J: TRBJ1-1
size: many
length: 15
V: TRBV18
D: TRBD1

CDR3: CASSPTSGRATNEQFF
DNA: TGTGCCAGCAGCCCGACTAGCGGGAGGGCCACGAATGAGCAGTTCTTC
J: TRBJ2-1
size: many
length: 16
V: TRBV3-1
D: TRBD2

CDR3: CASNFEAPRVTQYF
DNA: TGTGCCAGCAATTTCGAGGCCCCTCGAGTGACCCAGTACTTC
J: TRBJ2-5
size: few
length: 14
V: TRBV7-8
D: .

CDR3: CASSLDGQGLQNEKLFF
DNA: TGTGCCAGCAGCTTGGACGGACAGGGCCTCCAAAATGAAAAACTGTTTTTT
J: TRBJ1-4
size: few
length: 17
V: TRBV5-6
D: TRBD1

CDR3: CASSFPVGEQYF
DNA: TGTGCCAGCAGCTTCCCCGTAGGGGAGCAGTACTTC
J: TRBJ2-7
size: many
length: 12
V: TRBV7-6
D: .

CDR3: CASSFGRAEAFF
DNA: TGTGCCAGCAGTTTCGGACGAGCTGAAGCTTTCTTT
J: TRBJ1-1
size: many
length: 12
V: TRBV12-3/TRBV12-4
D: .

CDR3: CASSLLQGDEQFF
DNA: TGTGCCAGCAGCTTACTACAGGGTGATGAGCAGTTCTTC
J: TRBJ2-1
size: .
length: 13
V: TRBV11-3
D: .

CDR3: CASRFLTTNEKLFF
DNA: TGTGCCAGCAGGTTCCTAACAACTAATGAAAAACTGTTTTTT
J: TRBJ1-4
size: .
length: 14
V: TRBV6-1
D: .

CDR3: CASILTGNTEAFF
DNA: TGTGCCAGTATTTTGACAGGCAACACTGAAGCTTTCTTT
J: TRBJ1-1
size: .
length: 13
V: TRBV19
D: .

CDR3: CSVYPTVLNTEAFF
DNA: TGCAGCGTCTATCCCACAGTATTGAACACTGAAGCTTTCTTT
J: TRBJ1-1
size: .
length: 14
V: TRBV29-1
D: .

CDR3: CSARDILVGETQYF
DNA: TGCAGTGCTAGAGATATACTAGTGGGTGAGACCCAGTACTTC
J: TRBJ2-5
size: many
length: 14
V: TRBV20-1
D: .

CDR3: CASRERLAGERNEQFF
DNA: TGTGCCAGCAGAGAAAGACTAGCGGGAGAAAGAAATGAGCAGTTCTTC
J: TRBJ2-1
size: many
length: 16
V: TRBV2
D: TRBD2

CDR3: CACRSRSYNEQFF
DNA: TGTGCCTGTCGCAGTCGCTCCTACAATGAGCAGTTCTTC
J: TRBJ2-1
size: few
length: 13
V: TRBV6-2/TRBV6-3
D: .

CDR3: CASSIQGASAWELFF
DNA: TGCGCCAGCAGCATTCAGGGGGCGTCGGCCTGGGAGCTGTTTTTT
J: TRBJ2-2
size: few
length: 15
V: TRBV5-1
D: TRBD1

CDR3: CASSSGHMIPPLHF
DNA: TGTGCCAGCAGTTCCGGACATATGATTCCACCCCTCCACTTT
J: TRBJ1-6
size: few
length: 14
V: TRBV27
D: .

CDR3: CASSYLGQTSNQPQHF
DNA: TGTGCCAGCAGTTACCTCGGACAGACTAGCAATCAGCCCCAGCATTTT
J: TRBJ1-5
size: many
length: 16
V: TRBV6-2/TRBV6-3
D: .

CDR3: CASSSTGNTGELFF
DNA: TGTGCCAGCAGTTCAACAGGAAACACCGGGGAGCTGTTTTTT
J: TRBJ2-2
size: many
length: 14
V: TRBV28
D: .

CDR3: CASSRRDPEAFF
DNA: TGTGCCAGCAGTCGTCGGGACCCTGAAGCTTTCTTT
J: TRBJ1-1
size: many
length: 12
V: TRBV28
D: .

CDR3: CASSSAGPNSPLHF
DNA: TGTGCCAGCAGTTCCGCCGGCCCGAATTCACCCCTCCACTTT
J: TRBJ1-6
size: many
length: 14
V: TRBV28
D: .

CDR3: CASTEGGDPGTEAFF
DNA: TGTGCCAGCACCGAGGGGGGGGACCCGGGCACTGAAGCTTTCTTT
J: TRBJ1-1
size: many
length: 15
V: TRBV6-2/TRBV6-3
D: .

CDR3: CASSLRHGGNNEQFF
DNA: TGTGCCAGCAGCTTACGACATGGGGGGAACAATGAGCAGTTCTTC
J: TRBJ2-1
size: many
length: 15
V: TRBV11-3
D: .

CDR3: CASRLEAGGHNSPLHF
DNA: TGCGCCAGCAGGCTGGAGGCGGGGGGCCATAATTCACCCCTCCACTTT
J: TRBJ1-6
size: many
length: 16
V: TRBV5-1
D: .

CDR3: CASSLGTAYNEQFF
DNA: TGTGCCAGCAGCTTAGGGACGGCCTACAATGAGCAGTTCTTC
J: TRBJ2-1
size: many
length: 14
V: TRBV11-2
D: .

CDR3: CASRMTSAHGETQYF
DNA: TGTGCCAGCAGAATGACTAGCGCCCACGGGGAGACCCAGTACTTC
J: TRBJ2-5
size: .
length: 15
V: TRBV12-3/TRBV12-4
D: TRBD2

CDR3: CASSWASVNTGELFF
DNA: TGTGCCAGCAGTTGGGCTAGCGTCAACACCGGGGAGCTGTTTTTT
J: TRBJ2-2
size: few
length: 15
V: TRBV6-2/TRBV6-3
D: .

CDR3: CASSRTWGGTQYF
DNA: TGTGCCAGCAGCCGTACTTGGGGAGGGACCCAGTACTTC
J: TRBJ2-5
size: .
length: 13
V: TRBV5-4
D: .

CDR3: CATSDPDRSSYEQYF
DNA: TGTGCCACCAGTGACCCTGACAGGAGCTCCTACGAGCAGTACTTC
J: TRBJ2-7
size: many
length: 15
V: TRBV24-1
D: .

CDR3: CASRDRQSSYEQYF
DNA: TGTGCCAGCAGGGACCGACAGAGCTCCTACGAGCAGTACTTC
J: TRBJ2-7
size: many
length: 14
V: TRBV2
D: .

CDR3: CASSVQGAGNTIYF
DNA: TGTGCCAGCAGCGTACAGGGGGCTGGAAACACCATATATTTT
J: TRBJ1-3
size: .
length: 14
V: TRBV9
D: TRBD1

CDR3: CSVAPRQGFYEQYF
DNA: TGCAGCGTTGCCCCTCGACAGGGCTTCTACGAGCAGTACTTC
J: TRBJ2-7
size: many
length: 14
V: TRBV29-1
D: TRBD1

CDR3: CASGLEPGGLSYEQYF
DNA: TGCGCCAGCGGCTTGGAGCCGGGGGGTCTCTCCTACGAGCAGTACTTC
J: TRBJ2-7
size: few
length: 16
V: TRBV5-1
D: TRBD2

CDR3: CATSREGVRNQPQHF
DNA: TGTGCCACCAGCAGAGAGGGGGTTCGGAATCAGCCCCAGCATTTT
J: TRBJ1-5
size: .
length: 15
V: TRBV15
D: .

CDR3: CASGSEETQYF
DNA: TGTGCCAGCGGGAGCGAAGAGACCCAGTACTTC
J: TRBJ2-5
size: many
length: 11
V: TRBV6-2/TRBV6-3
D: .

CDR3: CASSPGGGRHDTQYF
DNA: TGTGCCAGCAGCCCAGGAGGGGGCCGGCATGATACGCAGTATTTT
J: TRBJ2-3
size: many
length: 15
V: TRBV7-9
D: .

CDR3: CASSSGASAGELFF
DNA: TGTGCCAGCAGCTCAGGAGCTTCCGCCGGGGAGCTGTTTTTT
J: TRBJ2-2
size: few
length: 14
V: TRBV7-8
D: .

CDR3: CSGLATGTTDTQYF
DNA: TGCAGTGGGTTGGCCACTGGGACAACAGATACGCAGTATTTT
J: TRBJ2-3
size: .
length: 14
V: TRBV29-1
D: .

CDR3: CSARDLALETQYF
DNA: TGCAGTGCTAGAGATCTTGCGTTAGAGACCCAGTACTTC
J: TRBJ2-5
size: .
length: 13
V: TRBV20-1
D: .

CDR3: CASSYWTDGYTF
DNA: TGTGCCAGCAGTTATTGGACGGACGGCTACACCTTC
J: TRBJ1-2
size: few
length: 12
V: TRBV12-3/TRBV12-4
D: .

CDR3: CASSTAGVQETQYF
DNA: TGTGCCAGCAGCACGGCAGGGGTCCAAGAGACCCAGTACTTC
J: TRBJ2-5
size: .
length: 14
V: TRBV11-2
D: .

CDR3: CSPYPAGKGEKLFF
DNA: TGCAGTCCCTACCCTGCTGGGAAAGGAGAAAAACTGTTTTTT
J: TRBJ1-4
size: .
length: 14
V: TRBV20-1
D: .

CDR3: CATSVGVETQYF
DNA: TGTGCCACCTCGGTCGGGGTGGAGACCCAGTACTTC
J: TRBJ2-5
size: few
length: 12
V: TRBV15
D: .

CDR3: CASSCPRAGFEQYF
DNA: TGTGCCAGCAGTTGCCCCCGCGCCGGTTTCGAGCAGTACTTC
J: TRBJ2-7
size: few
length: 14
V: TRBV28
D: .

CDR3: CATSGGDSFYEQYF
DNA: TGTGCCACCTCTGGCGGCGACAGCTTTTACGAGCAGTACTTC
J: TRBJ2-7
size: many
length: 14
V: TRBV24-1
D: .

CDR3: CASTTGTGDYEQYF
DNA: TGTGCCAGCACCACCGGGACAGGGGACTACGAGCAGTACTTC
J: TRBJ2-7
size: few
length: 14
V: TRBV19
D: TRBD1

CDR3: CASSQHSVRGETQYF
DNA: TGCGCCAGCAGCCAACATAGCGTAAGGGGAGAGACCCAGTACTTC
J: TRBJ2-5
size: many
length: 15
V: TRBV4-1
D: .

CDR3: CAWKWGPNTGELFF
DNA: TGTGCCTGGAAGTGGGGACCGAACACCGGGGAGCTGTTTTTT
J: TRBJ2-2
size: many
length: 14
V: TRBV30
D: .

CDR3: CASNPPGTADYEQYF
DNA: TGTGCCAGTAACCCCCCCGGGACAGCTGACTACGAGCAGTACTTC
J: TRBJ2-7
size: few
length: 15
V: TRBV28
D: TRBD1

CDR3: CASSLSGRAADTQYF
DNA: TGTGCCAGCAGTTTGAGCGGGAGGGCCGCAGATACGCAGTATTTT
J: TRBJ2-3
size: many
length: 15
V: TRBV12-3/TRBV12-4
D: TRBD2

CDR3: CPWSVALTEAFF
DNA: TGTCCCTGGAGTGTTGCTCTTACTGAAGCTTTCTTT
J: TRBJ1-1
size: .
length: 12
V: TRBV30
D: .

CDR3: CSASGLDAVVSYEQYF
DNA: TGCAGTGCTAGTGGCCTGGACGCGGTGGTCTCCTACGAGCAGTACTTC
J: TRBJ2-7
size: many
length: 16
V: TRBV20-1
D: .